A selection of T cell receptor beta chains follows, all from one sample in a study of shared clonotypes between healthy human individuals. Data came from immunoSEQ multiplex PCR; TCRdb stores just in-frame clones and leaves some out. This sample carries under 850,000 clones, approximately 92% of them seen once, and the ten largest clones take less than 25%. Sequenced: naive CD8+ T cells sorted from blood. The receptors originated from a man younger than 45 in good health. CDR3s include the opening cysteine and the closing phenylalanine or tryptophan. Each record gives: clone size, D gene, V gene, J gene, CDR3 DNA, CDR3 protein. D genes are given only for firm matches. Clone size is not always given. Where it is, it says once, few, many or a class for expanded clones.

>-|TRBD1|TRBV25-1|TRBJ1-2
TGTGCCAGCAGTGATAGGACAGGGCTCGGCTACACCTTC
CASSDRTGLGYTF
>once|TRBD1|TRBV29-1|TRBJ2-7
TGCAGCGTTGGAGACAGGGGGAGAGGGGAGCAGTACTTC
CSVGDRGRGEQYF
>-|-|TRBV7-9|TRBJ2-1
TGTGCCAGCAGCTTAGAAGGGAAGGGACACTCCTACAATGAGCAGTTCTTC
CASSLEGKGHSYNEQFF
>-|TRBD1|TRBV5-1|TRBJ2-1
TGCGCCAGCAGCACGGGACAGGGGGCGCACAATGAGCAGTTCTTC
CASSTGQGAHNEQFF
>few|-|TRBV27|TRBJ1-2
TGTGCCAGCAGTTATTCACGGACGGGCGGCTACACCTTC
CASSYSRTGGYTF
>-|-|TRBV19|TRBJ2-2
TGTGCCAGTAGTCTATACCTAGCCCCGAACACCGGGGAGCTGTTTTTT
CASSLYLAPNTGELFF
>-|-|TRBV11-2|TRBJ1-1
TGTGCCAGCAGCCCTCCCGGACAGCAAGCTTTCTTT
CASSPPGQQAFF
>-|TRBD1|TRBV27|TRBJ2-3
TGTGCCAGCAGGCCCGGGACAGGGGGTGTGCATACGCAGTATTTT
CASRPGTGGVHTQYF
>-|-|TRBV6-5|TRBJ2-3
TGTGCCAGCAGTACTCATGCGGTTCACACAGATACGCAGTATTTT
CASSTHAVHTDTQYF
>-|-|TRBV28|TRBJ1-1
TGTGCCAGCAGTTTATTGGAGAACACTGAAGCTTTCTTT
CASSLLENTEAFF
>-|-|TRBV29-1|TRBJ1-2
TGCAGCGGGGAGGATCTGGCTAACTATGGCTACACCTTC
CSGEDLANYGYTF
>-|TRBD1|TRBV9|TRBJ2-7
TGTGCCAGCAGCTACCGACAGGGCACAGAGCAGTACTTC
CASSYRQGTEQYF
>-|-|TRBV11-2|TRBJ2-5
TGTGCCAGCAGCTTAGCATGGCCCGAAGAGACCCAGTACTTC
CASSLAWPEETQYF
>-|-|TRBV29-1|TRBJ2-1
TGCAGCGTTGAACTTAGCCGTCTGGAGCAGTTCTTC
CSVELSRLEQFF
>-|-|TRBV6-1|TRBJ2-5
TGTGCCAGCGGTTTTAGCCCTAGCGCCCAAGAGACCCAGTACTTC
CASGFSPSAQETQYF
>-|TRBD1|TRBV5-1|TRBJ1-1
TGCGCCAGCAGCTTGGACACAGGGGTGAACACTGAAGCTTTCTTT
CASSLDTGVNTEAFF
>-|-|TRBV5-1|TRBJ2-1
TGCGCCAGCAGCGGACCACTAGCCTCCTCCTACAATGAGCAGTTCTTC
CASSGPLASSYNEQFF
>-|TRBD2|TRBV27|TRBJ2-7
TGTGCCAGCAGTTTATCGGCGGCTAGCGGGAGTCTCGAGCAGTACTTC
CASSLSAASGSLEQYF
>-|TRBD2|TRBV13|TRBJ2-1
TGTGCCAGCAGAGGCGGGGGAAGCTCCTACAATGAGCAGTTCTTC
CASRGGGSSYNEQFF
>-|TRBD2|TRBV9|TRBJ2-3
TGTGCCAGCAGCGTAGGGACTAGCGGGAGCACAGATACGCAGTATTTT
CASSVGTSGSTDTQYF
>-|TRBD2|TRBV10-1|TRBJ2-1
TGCGCCAGCAGTGAAAGGACTAGCGGGAGTTTGTACAATGAGCAGTTCTTC
CASSERTSGSLYNEQFF
>-|TRBD2|TRBV27|TRBJ2-1
TGTGCCAGCAGTTTATTACCTCGGACTAGCGTGTACAATGAGCAGTTCTTC
CASSLLPRTSVYNEQFF
>-|TRBD1|TRBV27|TRBJ2-5
TGTGCCAGCAAACTAAGCTTCGGGACAGGGGTTCAAGAGACCCAGTACTTC
CASKLSFGTGVQETQYF
>-|TRBD1|TRBV2|TRBJ2-5
TGTGCCAGCGAGACAGGGTCAGTAGAGACCCAGTACTTC
CASETGSVETQYF
>-|-|TRBV7-9|TRBJ2-5
TGTGCCAGCAGCCCCCCAACCAGAGGGACTGCGGAGACCCAGTACTTC
CASSPPTRGTAETQYF
>-|-|TRBV5-5|TRBJ1-1
TGTGCCAGCAGCTTGGCCATTGGGCACCGAAAATACACTGAAGCTTTCTTT
CASSLAIGHRKYTEAFF
>few|-|TRBV4-1|TRBJ2-2
TGCGCCAGCAGCCAAGATCAAACGTTCGCCGGGGAGCTGTTTTTT
CASSQDQTFAGELFF